These T cell receptor beta chains were read from a single sample in a study of T cells after yellow fever vaccination. One entry per CDR3 protein, called by TCRdb with MiXCR from the 5' RACE reads. The sample has around 330,000 distinct CDR3 sequences; around 4% are singletons. The sample in question was PBMCs, obtained on the day of the yellow fever booster vaccination. These receptors all stem from a man aged 18 to 35 who received the YFV17D yellow fever vaccine. CDR3s include the opening cysteine and the closing phenylalanine or tryptophan. The order of the fields is J gene, V gene, D gene, clone size, CDR3 protein, CDR3 DNA. A D gene is named only where the DNA matches it firmly. Not all rows give a size; the values are once, few, many and, for expanded clones, a class.

J gene: TRBJ1-6
V gene: TRBV10-3
D gene: -
clone size: many
CDR3 protein: CYRTASSYNSPLHF
CDR3 DNA: TGCTATAGGACAGCGAGCTCCTATAATTCACCCCTCCACTTT

J gene: TRBJ2-7
V gene: TRBV5-1
D gene: -
clone size: -
CDR3 protein: CASSLEASSEQYF
CDR3 DNA: TGCGCCAGCAGCTTGGAGGCTAGCAGCGAGCAGTACTTC

J gene: TRBJ2-7
V gene: TRBV6-5
D gene: -
clone size: many
CDR3 protein: CASSYVKSYEQYF
CDR3 DNA: TGTGCCAGCAGTTACGTTAAATCCTACGAGCAGTACTTC

J gene: TRBJ2-1
V gene: TRBV6-5
D gene: TRBD2
clone size: many
CDR3 protein: CASSYGAGPGYEQFF
CDR3 DNA: TGTGCCAGCAGTTACGGAGCGGGACCTGGGTATGAGCAGTTCTTC

J gene: TRBJ1-1
V gene: TRBV14
D gene: -
clone size: many
CDR3 protein: CASSQRRRTDGGEAFF
CDR3 DNA: TGTGCCAGCAGCCAAAGGCGACGAACAGATGGAGGTGAAGCTTTCTTT

J gene: TRBJ1-5
V gene: TRBV9
D gene: TRBD1
clone size: few
CDR3 protein: CASSVGQGINQPQHF
CDR3 DNA: TGTGCCAGCAGCGTCGGACAGGGAATCAATCAGCCCCAGCATTTT

J gene: TRBJ2-3
V gene: TRBV7-6
D gene: TRBD1
clone size: -
CDR3 protein: CASSSTGLPTDTQYF
CDR3 DNA: TGTGCCAGCAGCTCGACAGGGCTGCCCACAGATACGCAGTATTTT

J gene: TRBJ2-2
V gene: TRBV5-1
D gene: -
clone size: many
CDR3 protein: CASGLTLGELFF
CDR3 DNA: TGCGCCAGCGGACTCACCCTGGGGGAGCTGTTTTTT

J gene: TRBJ2-7
V gene: TRBV18
D gene: TRBD1
clone size: many
CDR3 protein: CASSPSTGDREQYF
CDR3 DNA: TGTGCCAGCTCACCGTCGACAGGGGATCGCGAGCAGTACTTC

J gene: TRBJ2-2
V gene: TRBV5-1
D gene: -
clone size: many
CDR3 protein: CASSSRTANTGELFF
CDR3 DNA: TGCGCCAGCAGCTCCCGGACAGCGAACACCGGGGAGCTGTTTTTT

J gene: TRBJ2-7
V gene: TRBV6-6
D gene: TRBD2
clone size: few
CDR3 protein: CASWREPYEQYF
CDR3 DNA: TGTGCCAGCTGGCGGGAGCCCTACGAGCAGTACTTC

J gene: TRBJ1-1
V gene: TRBV6-1
D gene: -
clone size: many
CDR3 protein: CASSRYLTEAFF
CDR3 DNA: TGTGCCAGCAGTAGGTATCTCACTGAAGCTTTCTTT

J gene: TRBJ2-4
V gene: TRBV12-3/TRBV12-4
D gene: TRBD2
clone size: few
CDR3 protein: CASSFGAGDIQYF
CDR3 DNA: TGTGCCAGCAGTTTTGGGGCGGGAGACATTCAGTACTTC

J gene: TRBJ2-1
V gene: TRBV5-1
D gene: -
clone size: few
CDR3 protein: CASGRSNGNEQFF
CDR3 DNA: TGCGCCAGCGGACGTAGTAATGGCAATGAGCAGTTCTTC

J gene: TRBJ1-1
V gene: TRBV5-4
D gene: -
clone size: many
CDR3 protein: CASSSLGDTEAFF
CDR3 DNA: TGTGCCAGCAGCTCCCTCGGGGACACTGAAGCTTTCTTT

J gene: TRBJ2-2
V gene: TRBV10-3
D gene: -
clone size: few
CDR3 protein: CAISDPPGYDGYTGELFF
CDR3 DNA: TGTGCCATCAGTGACCCCCCGGGGTACGACGGATACACCGGGGAGCTGTTTTTT

J gene: TRBJ1-6
V gene: TRBV7-2
D gene: -
clone size: many
CDR3 protein: CASSLTGRSNSPLHF
CDR3 DNA: TGTGCCAGCAGCTTAACAGGGAGAAGTAATTCACCCCTCCACTTT

J gene: TRBJ2-7
V gene: TRBV10-2
D gene: TRBD1
clone size: -
CDR3 protein: CASSTGGRSYEQYF
CDR3 DNA: TGCGCCAGCAGTACAGGGGGCAGATCCTACGAGCAGTACTTC

J gene: TRBJ1-2
V gene: TRBV4-1
D gene: -
clone size: few
CDR3 protein: CASSQSGGDFSGYTF
CDR3 DNA: TGCGCCAGCAGCCAATCTGGAGGGGATTTTTCTGGCTACACCTTC

J gene: TRBJ2-1
V gene: TRBV10-3
D gene: -
clone size: few
CDR3 protein: CAISSMSFEQFF
CDR3 DNA: TGTGCCATCAGTTCCATGTCCTTTGAGCAGTTCTTC

J gene: TRBJ2-4
V gene: TRBV7-2
D gene: -
clone size: many
CDR3 protein: CASSQQIILAKNIQYF
CDR3 DNA: TGTGCCAGCAGCCAACAGATTATACTAGCCAAAAACATTCAGTACTTC

J gene: TRBJ1-4
V gene: TRBV7-2
D gene: -
clone size: few
CDR3 protein: CASSSWDRNEKLFF
CDR3 DNA: TGTGCCAGCAGCTCCTGGGACCGCAATGAAAAACTGTTTTTT

J gene: TRBJ1-1
V gene: TRBV5-1
D gene: -
clone size: few
CDR3 protein: CASSQWAGAEAFF
CDR3 DNA: TGCGCCAGCAGCCAGTGGGCGGGGGCTGAAGCTTTCTTT

J gene: TRBJ2-6
V gene: TRBV21-1
D gene: -
clone size: many
CDR3 protein: CASSPRRRSGANVLTF
CDR3 DNA: TGTGCCAGCAGCCCAAGACGGCGCTCTGGGGCCAACGTCCTGACTTTC

J gene: TRBJ2-2
V gene: TRBV6-6
D gene: -
clone size: many
CDR3 protein: CASSYQRGSTGELFF
CDR3 DNA: TGTGCCAGCAGTTACCAACGGGGGTCCACCGGGGAGCTGTTTTTT

J gene: TRBJ2-3
V gene: TRBV20-1
D gene: TRBD2
clone size: many
CDR3 protein: CSALGGLAGGTDTQYF
CDR3 DNA: TGCAGTGCTCTGGGCGGGCTAGCGGGGGGCACGGATACGCAGTATTTT

J gene: TRBJ2-3
V gene: TRBV27
D gene: TRBD2
clone size: many
CDR3 protein: CASSQRDPVGTQYF
CDR3 DNA: TGTGCCAGCAGTCAGCGGGACCCCGTAGGTACGCAGTATTTT

J gene: TRBJ2-5
V gene: TRBV5-1
D gene: TRBD2
clone size: -
CDR3 protein: CASRAAGGQETQYF
CDR3 DNA: TGCGCCAGCAGGGCAGCGGGGGGCCAAGAGACCCAGTACTTC

J gene: TRBJ1-1
V gene: TRBV28
D gene: TRBD1
clone size: many
CDR3 protein: CASSFSGTGAFF
CDR3 DNA: TGTGCCAGTAGTTTTTCGGGGACAGGAGCTTTCTTT

J gene: TRBJ1-2
V gene: TRBV11-1
D gene: -
clone size: -
CDR3 protein: CASSSYEYGYTF
CDR3 DNA: TGTGCCAGCAGCTCCTACGAATATGGCTACACCTTC

J gene: TRBJ2-7
V gene: TRBV10-3
D gene: -
clone size: few
CDR3 protein: CAISDNRQGYEQYF
CDR3 DNA: TGTGCCATCAGTGATAACAGGCAGGGCTACGAGCAGTACTTC

J gene: TRBJ2-5
V gene: TRBV5-1
D gene: -
clone size: many
CDR3 protein: CASSLGQSQETQYF
CDR3 DNA: TGCGCCAGCAGCTTGGGGCAGAGCCAAGAGACCCAGTACTTC

J gene: TRBJ2-1
V gene: TRBV27
D gene: TRBD1
clone size: few
CDR3 protein: CASSSRGQYNEQFF
CDR3 DNA: TGTGCCAGCAGTTCGAGGGGGCAATACAATGAGCAGTTCTTC

J gene: TRBJ1-1
V gene: TRBV6-1
D gene: -
clone size: many
CDR3 protein: CASAPTEAFF
CDR3 DNA: TGTGCCAGCGCCCCTACTGAAGCTTTCTTT

J gene: TRBJ2-1
V gene: TRBV5-1
D gene: -
clone size: few
CDR3 protein: CASSLVGPPQGDEQFF
CDR3 DNA: TGCGCCAGCAGCTTGGTGGGGCCCCCGCAGGGAGATGAGCAGTTCTTC

J gene: TRBJ1-6
V gene: TRBV25-1
D gene: TRBD1
clone size: few
CDR3 protein: CASSHTGTVDSPLHF
CDR3 DNA: TGTGCCAGCAGCCACACCGGGACAGTGGATTCACCCCTCCACTTT

J gene: TRBJ1-1
V gene: TRBV6-5
D gene: -
clone size: many
CDR3 protein: CASSYRGGTFF
CDR3 DNA: TGTGCCAGCAGTTACCGGGGCGGAACTTTCTTT

J gene: TRBJ2-1
V gene: TRBV6-1
D gene: -
clone size: many
CDR3 protein: CASTRDSNEQFF
CDR3 DNA: TGTGCCAGCACCCGGGACTCGAATGAGCAGTTCTTC

J gene: TRBJ1-1
V gene: TRBV5-1
D gene: -
clone size: many
CDR3 protein: CASSLLPPRDGLNTEAFF
CDR3 DNA: TGCGCCAGCAGCCTTCTGCCCCCCCGTGACGGGCTTAACACTGAAGCTTTCTTT

J gene: TRBJ2-6
V gene: TRBV11-2
D gene: -
clone size: many
CDR3 protein: CASSPGAHSGANVLTF
CDR3 DNA: TGTGCCAGCAGCCCCGGGGCCCACTCTGGGGCCAACGTCCTGACTTTC

J gene: TRBJ1-4
V gene: TRBV4-1
D gene: -
clone size: -
CDR3 protein: CASSQDPEVTEKLFF
CDR3 DNA: TGCGCCAGCAGCCAAGATCCAGAGGTAACGGAAAAACTGTTTTTT

J gene: TRBJ2-5
V gene: TRBV11-2
D gene: -
clone size: many
CDR3 protein: CASSPSTRSSRETQYF
CDR3 DNA: TGTGCCAGCAGCCCCTCTACCAGGAGCTCAAGAGAAACCCAGTACTTC

J gene: TRBJ2-7
V gene: TRBV27
D gene: -
clone size: -
CDR3 protein: CASSLSSGMSYEQYF
CDR3 DNA: TGTGCCAGCAGTTTATCGTCGGGGATGTCCTACGAGCAGTACTTC

J gene: TRBJ1-5
V gene: TRBV10-2
D gene: -
clone size: -
CDR3 protein: CASSESRVPQHF
CDR3 DNA: TGCGCCAGCAGTGAATCGAGGGTACCCCAGCATTTT

J gene: TRBJ1-1
V gene: TRBV20-1
D gene: TRBD1
clone size: -
CDR3 protein: CSADREGTEAFF
CDR3 DNA: TGCAGTGCCGACAGGGAGGGCACTGAAGCTTTCTTT

J gene: TRBJ2-3
V gene: TRBV15
D gene: -
clone size: many
CDR3 protein: CATSPRRVATDTQYF
CDR3 DNA: TGTGCCACCAGCCCCCGCCGGGTGGCCACAGATACGCAGTATTTT

J gene: TRBJ2-2
V gene: TRBV29-1
D gene: -
clone size: -
CDR3 protein: CSVEDRANTGELFF
CDR3 DNA: TGCAGCGTTGAAGACAGGGCGAACACCGGGGAGCTGTTTTTT

J gene: TRBJ1-3
V gene: TRBV15
D gene: -
clone size: many
CDR3 protein: CATSGPGSGNTIYF
CDR3 DNA: TGTGCCACCAGCGGACCGGGCTCTGGAAACACCATATATTTT

J gene: TRBJ2-3
V gene: TRBV11-2
D gene: -
clone size: -
CDR3 protein: CASSLLFRTDTQYF
CDR3 DNA: TGTGCCAGCAGCCTCCTATTCCGCACAGATACGCAGTATTTT